Listed below are T cell receptor beta chains from one sample, sequenced in a study of T cell changes during pregnancy in multiple sclerosis. Measured with immunoSEQ multiplex PCR; TCRdb has only the in-frame clones, and not every one. The sample lists about 66,000 clones, roughly 90% seen once, with 5.3% in the top ten. The sequencing here drew on CD8+ T cells from peripheral blood mononuclear cells, taken before pregnancy. These receptors were collected from a female donor with multiple sclerosis, enrolled in a pregnancy study. Both conserved end residues are part of each CDR3. D genes are given only for firm matches. Clone size is given for some rows only: seen once, a few or many times, or a class if the clone is expanded.

clone size	V gene	J gene	D gene	CDR3 protein	CDR3 DNA
NA	TRBV7-8	TRBJ1-1	NA	CASSLEEGTTEAFF	TGTGCCAGCAGCTTAGAGGAGGGAACCACTGAAGCTTTCTTT
NA	TRBV30	TRBJ2-1	NA	CAWSGGRPYNEQFF	TGTGCCTGGAGTGGAGGGAGGCCCTACAATGAGCAGTTCTTC
NA	TRBV27	TRBJ2-7	TRBD1	CASSLTQGDLLYEQYF	TGTGCCAGCAGTCTAACCCAGGGGGACCTTCTCTACGAGCAGTACTTC
NA	TRBV13	TRBJ1-2	TRBD1	CASRTGGSYGYTF	TGTGCCAGCCGGACAGGGGGAAGCTATGGCTACACCTTC
NA	TRBV19	TRBJ2-7	NA	CASSIGANEQYF	TGTGCCAGTAGTATTGGGGCTAACGAGCAGTACTTC
NA	TRBV12-2	TRBJ1-2	NA	CASRLTKTGERGYTF	TGTGCAAGTCGCTTAACCAAGACAGGGGAACGCGGCTACACCTTC
NA	TRBV9	TRBJ1-1	NA	CASSVEQGIVTEAFF	TGTGCCAGCAGCGTAGAGCAGGGAATCGTCACTGAAGCTTTCTTT
NA	TRBV6-1	TRBJ2-6	NA	CASSEGRVSGANVLTF	TGTGCCAGCAGTGAGGGTCGGGTCTCTGGGGCCAACGTCCTGACTTTC
NA	TRBV5-6	TRBJ1-2	TRBD1	CASTPDGTGGSYYGYTF	TGTGCCAGCACCCCGGACGGGACAGGGGGATCATACTATGGCTACACCTTC
NA	TRBV6-5	TRBJ2-7	TRBD1	CASSYDRVLSEQYF	TGTGCCAGCAGTTACGACAGGGTTTTATCTGAGCAGTACTTC
NA	TRBV2	TRBJ1-4	NA	CASSRTRSTNEKLFF	TGTGCCAGCAGCAGAACCAGGTCGACTAATGAAAAACTGTTTTTT
once	TRBV9	TRBJ1-6	NA	CASNEDPGSYNSPLHF	TGTGCCAGCAACGAAGATCCCGGGTCCTATAATTCACCCCTCCACTTT
NA	TRBV29-1	TRBJ2-5	NA	CSVEEGGWGGETQYF	TGCAGCGTTGAAGAAGGAGGTTGGGGTGGGGAGACCCAGTACTTC
once	TRBV9	TRBJ2-2	NA	CASSVEIGEGELFF	TGTGCCAGCAGCGTTGAGATCGGGGAAGGGGAGCTGTTTTTT
NA	TRBV29-1	TRBJ2-7	TRBD2	CSAGGLSSYEQYF	TGCAGCGCGGGGGGACTGAGCTCCTACGAGCAGTACTTC
NA	TRBV5-8	TRBJ2-5	NA	CASSLGGVVETQYF	TGTGCCAGCAGCTTGGGAGGAGTGGTGGAGACCCAGTACTTC
NA	TRBV2	TRBJ2-2	NA	CASSLGSTGELFF	TGTGCCAGCAGCCTGGGGAGCACCGGGGAGCTGTTTTTT
NA	TRBV5-1	TRBJ2-1	NA	CASTPARGRGNEQFF	TGCGCCAGCACCCCAGCTCGGGGCCGGGGGAATGAGCAGTTCTTC
NA	TRBV7-8	TRBJ1-5	TRBD1	CASSIGTVRYSNQPQHF	TGTGCCAGCAGCATAGGGACAGTCCGTTATAGCAATCAGCCCCAGCATTTT
once	TRBV19	TRBJ1-5	NA	CASSIRDSNQPQHF	TGTGCCAGTAGTATCCGGGATAGCAATCAGCCCCAGCATTTT
NA	TRBV27	TRBJ2-5	NA	CASSLEGKGRETQYF	TGTGCCAGCAGTTTAGAGGGAAAAGGACGGGAGACCCAGTACTTC
NA	TRBV7-3	TRBJ2-3	TRBD2	CASSATAGLDPDTQYF	TGTGCCAGCAGCGCCACAGCGGGACTAGACCCAGATACGCAGTATTTT
NA	TRBV7-9	TRBJ2-3	NA	CASSLGEEQYF	TGTGCCAGCAGCTTGGGGGAGGAGCAGTATTTT
NA	TRBV5-6	TRBJ1-5	NA	CASSFGSQPQHF	TGTGCCAGCAGCTTTGGGAGTCAGCCCCAGCATTTT
NA	TRBV10-2	TRBJ2-7	NA	CASRESSPEQYF	TGCGCCAGCAGAGAGTCTAGTCCGGAGCAGTACTTC
NA	TRBV13	TRBJ2-1	TRBD1	CASSLGGGQVNEQFF	TGTGCCAGCAGCTTAGGGGGTGGACAGGTCAATGAGCAGTTCTTC
NA	TRBV27	TRBJ1-6	TRBD1	CASSSGQGYNSPLHF	TGTGCCAGCAGTTCGGGACAGGGATATAATTCACCCCTCCACTTT
NA	TRBV19	TRBJ1-5	TRBD1	CASTQGPGGQDQPQHF	TGTGCCAGTACCCAAGGGCCTGGGGGACAGGATCAGCCCCAGCATTTT
NA	TRBV13	TRBJ2-5	TRBD2	CASTTGTSGGTQETQYF	TGTGCCAGCACAACGGGGACTAGCGGGGGGACTCAAGAGACCCAGTACTTC
NA	TRBV7-2	TRBJ2-2	TRBD1	CASTLTGVNTGELFF	TGTGCCAGCACCCTCACAGGGGTTAACACCGGGGAGCTGTTTTTT
NA	TRBV11-2	TRBJ2-7	NA	CASSLVPGDHEQYF	TGTGCCAGCAGCTTAGTCCCGGGGGACCACGAGCAGTACTTC
NA	TRBV9	TRBJ2-3	TRBD2	CASSVGGGATDTQYF	TGTGCCAGCAGCGTCGGCGGGGGAGCCACAGATACGCAGTATTTT
NA	TRBV19	TRBJ2-2	NA	CASSGAATGELFF	TGTGCCAGTAGTGGCGCGGCAACCGGGGAGCTGTTTTTT
NA	TRBV27	TRBJ2-2	TRBD1	CASSFGTATGELFF	TGTGCCAGCAGTTTCGGGACAGCCACCGGGGAGCTGTTTTTT
NA	TRBV10-3	TRBJ2-5	NA	CAIKGPAVGETQYF	TGTGCCATCAAAGGACCAGCGGTGGGGGAGACCCAGTACTTC
NA	TRBV9	TRBJ1-1	TRBD1	CASSDGQGGAFF	TGTGCCAGCAGCGACGGACAGGGAGGTGCTTTCTTT
NA	TRBV2	TRBJ2-1	TRBD2	CASLGLAGGQSYNEQFF	TGTGCCAGCTTGGGACTAGCGGGGGGGCAATCCTACAATGAGCAGTTCTTC
NA	TRBV27	TRBJ1-2	NA	CASSLGGNYGYTF	TGTGCCAGCAGTTTAGGAGGGAACTATGGCTACACCTTC
NA	TRBV11-2	TRBJ1-6	TRBD1	CASSLGGQGLESYNSPLHF	TGTGCCAGCAGCTTAGGTGGACAGGGGTTAGAGTCCTATAATTCACCCCTCCACTTT
NA	TRBV2	TRBJ1-4	TRBD1	CASSAGQQNEKLFF	TGTGCCAGCAGTGCGGGACAGCAGAATGAAAAACTGTTTTTT
NA	TRBV5-1	TRBJ1-1	TRBD1	CASSPRQGDTEAFF	TGCGCCAGCAGCCCTAGACAGGGGGACACTGAAGCTTTCTTT
NA	TRBV6-1	TRBJ1-6	NA	CASSERGQGISNSPLHF	TGTGCCAGCAGTGAAAGGGGTCAGGGAATAAGTAATTCACCCCTCCACTTT
NA	TRBV6-5	TRBJ2-7	NA	CASSLDSPTSEQYF	TGTGCCAGCAGCCTGGACAGTCCTACGTCCGAGCAGTACTTC
few	TRBV7-9	TRBJ1-2	NA	CASSLISGGYTF	TGTGCCAGCAGCTTAATCTCAGGTGGCTACACCTTC